The present TCR beta chain was sequenced within a study of response to subunit inactivated influenza vaccine. TCRdb recomputed calls from the RT-PCR reads with MiXCR, one row per CDR3 protein. The data show about 800,000 distinct CDR3 sequences, approximately 21% seen once. Here the sequenced sample was PBMCs from blood, taken 5 days after vaccination. The clonotype originates from a man aged 45-65 years who received an inactivated influenza vaccine.

The CDR3 here is CASSLDGSTPGEQYF. The CDR3 DNA is TGCGCCAGCAGCTTAGACGGGAGCACCCCCGGGGAGCAGTACTTC. The V gene is TRBV5-1, the J gene TRBJ2-7; TRBD2 might be the D (6 bases). Germline CDR1 reads SGHRS; CDR2 reads YFSETQ. The germline V and J ends were trimmed by 2 bases and 7 bases, with 19 bases remaining between them. The length of the CDR3 is 15 residues.